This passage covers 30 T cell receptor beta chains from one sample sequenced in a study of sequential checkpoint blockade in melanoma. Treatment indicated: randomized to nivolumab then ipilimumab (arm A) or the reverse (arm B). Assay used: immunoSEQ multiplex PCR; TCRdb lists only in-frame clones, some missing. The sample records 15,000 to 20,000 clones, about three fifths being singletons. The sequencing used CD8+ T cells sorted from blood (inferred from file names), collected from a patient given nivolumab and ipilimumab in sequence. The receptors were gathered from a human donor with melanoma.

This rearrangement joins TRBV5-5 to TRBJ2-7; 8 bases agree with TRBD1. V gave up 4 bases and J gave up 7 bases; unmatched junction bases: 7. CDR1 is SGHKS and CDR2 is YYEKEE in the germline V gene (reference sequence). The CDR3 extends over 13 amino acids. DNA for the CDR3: TGTGCCAGCAGCCTAAGGACAGGGTATGAGCAGTACTTC. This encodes CASSLRTGYEQYF.

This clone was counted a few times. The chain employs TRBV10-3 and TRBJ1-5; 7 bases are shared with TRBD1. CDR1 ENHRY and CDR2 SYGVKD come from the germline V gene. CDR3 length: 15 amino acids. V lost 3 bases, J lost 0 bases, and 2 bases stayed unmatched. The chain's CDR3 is CAISDGTASNQPQHF. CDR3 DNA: TGTGCCATCAGTGACGGGACAGCTAGCAATCAGCCCCAGCATTTT.

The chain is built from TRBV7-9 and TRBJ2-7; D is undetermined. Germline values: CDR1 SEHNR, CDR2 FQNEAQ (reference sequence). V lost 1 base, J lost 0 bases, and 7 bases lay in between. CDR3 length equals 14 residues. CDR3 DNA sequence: TGTGCCAGCAGCTTAGGGCACAGCTCCTACGAGCAGTACTTC. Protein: CASSLGHSSYEQYF.

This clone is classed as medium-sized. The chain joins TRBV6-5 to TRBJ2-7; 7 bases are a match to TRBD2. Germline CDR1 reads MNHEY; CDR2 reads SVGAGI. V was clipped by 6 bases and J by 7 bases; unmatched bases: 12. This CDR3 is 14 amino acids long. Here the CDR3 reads CASSHGAGVLEQYF. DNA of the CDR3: TGTGCCAGCAGCCACGGGGCGGGAGTGCTTGAGCAGTACTTC.

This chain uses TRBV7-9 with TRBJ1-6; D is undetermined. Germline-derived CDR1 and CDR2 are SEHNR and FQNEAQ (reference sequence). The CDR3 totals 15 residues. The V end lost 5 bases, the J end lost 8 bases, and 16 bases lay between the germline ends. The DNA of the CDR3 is TGTGCCAGCAGCCAACGAAAAGGCGAGGATTCACCCCTCCACTTT. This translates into CASSQRKGEDSPLHF.

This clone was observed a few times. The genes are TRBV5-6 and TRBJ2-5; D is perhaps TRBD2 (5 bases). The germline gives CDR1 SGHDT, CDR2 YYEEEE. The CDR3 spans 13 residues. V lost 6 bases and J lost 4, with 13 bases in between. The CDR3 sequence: CASTIDGGETQYF. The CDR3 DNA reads TGTGCCAGCACCATAGACGGAGGAGAGACCCAGTACTTC. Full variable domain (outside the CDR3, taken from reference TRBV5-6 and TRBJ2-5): DAGVTQSPTHLIKTRGQQVTLRCSPKSGHDTVSWYQQALGQGPQFIFQYYEEEERQRGNFPDRFSGHQFPNYSSELNVNALLLGDSALYLCASTIDGGETQYFGPGTRLLVL.

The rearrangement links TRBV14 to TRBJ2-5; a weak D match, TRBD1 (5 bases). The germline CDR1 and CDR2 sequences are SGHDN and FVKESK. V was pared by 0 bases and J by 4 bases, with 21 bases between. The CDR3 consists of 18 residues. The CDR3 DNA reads TGTGCCAGCAGCCAAGATATTACTGAGGACAAGGCCACAGAGACCCAGTACTTC. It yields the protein CASSQDITEDKATETQYF.

CDR3 loop: CASSPDKEIHEQYF. Written as DNA, the CDR3 is TGTGCCAGCAGCCCGGACAAGGAGATCCACGAGCAGTACTTC. This chain links TRBV28 with TRBJ2-7; a weak D match, TRBD1 (5 bases). Deletions cut 6 bases from V and 5 bases from J, with 17 bases between. The CDR3 runs to 14 residues. From germline, CDR1 is MDHEN and CDR2 SYDVKM.

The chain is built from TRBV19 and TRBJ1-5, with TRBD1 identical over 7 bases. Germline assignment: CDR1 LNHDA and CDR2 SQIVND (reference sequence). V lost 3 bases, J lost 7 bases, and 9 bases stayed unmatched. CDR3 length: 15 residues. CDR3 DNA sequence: TGTGCCAGTAGTATTCTTCAGGGGGTTATGCAGCCCCAGCATTTT. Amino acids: CASSILQGVMQPQHF.

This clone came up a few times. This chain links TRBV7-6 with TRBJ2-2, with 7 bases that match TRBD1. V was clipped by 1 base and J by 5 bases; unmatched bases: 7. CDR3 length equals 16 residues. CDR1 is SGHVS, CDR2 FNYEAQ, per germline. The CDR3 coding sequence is TGTGCCAGCAGCTTAGAGGGCAGGGGGACGACCGGGGAGCTGTTTTTT. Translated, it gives CASSLEGRGTTGELFF.

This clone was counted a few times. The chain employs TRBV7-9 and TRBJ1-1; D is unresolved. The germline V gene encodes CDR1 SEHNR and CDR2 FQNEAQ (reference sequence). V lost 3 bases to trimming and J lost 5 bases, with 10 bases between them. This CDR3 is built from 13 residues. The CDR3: CASSLYGRTEAFF. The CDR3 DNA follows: TGTGCCAGCAGCTTGTACGGCAGGACTGAAGCTTTCTTT.

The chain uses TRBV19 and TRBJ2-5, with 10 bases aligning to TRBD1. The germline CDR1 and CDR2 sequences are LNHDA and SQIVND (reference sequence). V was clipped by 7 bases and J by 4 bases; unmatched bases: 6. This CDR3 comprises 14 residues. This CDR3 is CASKGTGAGETQYF. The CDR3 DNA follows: TGTGCCAGTAAGGGGACAGGGGCAGGAGAGACCCAGTACTTC.

Here the CDR3 reads CASSTPGLAGSSGANVLTF. The CDR3 nucleotides are TGTGCCAGCAGTACGCCGGGACTAGCGGGGTCTTCTGGGGCCAACGTCCTGACTTTC. V usage is TRBV28 and J usage is TRBJ2-6; the match to TRBD2 covers 13 bases. There are 19 residues in the CDR3. Germline CDR1 reads MDHEN; CDR2 reads SYDVKM. V shed 5 bases and J 1 base; nucleotides not matched to a gene: 8.

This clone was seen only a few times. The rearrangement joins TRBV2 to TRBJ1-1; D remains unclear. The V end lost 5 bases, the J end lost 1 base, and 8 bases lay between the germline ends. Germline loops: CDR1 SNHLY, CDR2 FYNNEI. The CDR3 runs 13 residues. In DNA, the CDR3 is TGTGCCAGCAGTCCTAATAGGAACACTGAAGCTTTCTTT. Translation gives CASSPNRNTEAFF.

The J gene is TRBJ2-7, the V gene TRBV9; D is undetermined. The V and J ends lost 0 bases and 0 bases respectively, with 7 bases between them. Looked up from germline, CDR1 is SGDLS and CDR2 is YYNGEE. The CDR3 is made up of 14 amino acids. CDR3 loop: CASSVDASSYEQYF. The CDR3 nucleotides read TGTGCCAGCAGCGTAGATGCTAGCTCCTACGAGCAGTACTTC. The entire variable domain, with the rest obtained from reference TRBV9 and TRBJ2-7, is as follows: DSGVTQTPKHLITATGQRVTLRCSPRSGDLSVYWYQQSLDQGLQFLIQYYNGEERAKGNILERFSAQQFPDLHSELNLSSLELGDSALYFCASSVDASSYEQYFGPGTRLTVT.

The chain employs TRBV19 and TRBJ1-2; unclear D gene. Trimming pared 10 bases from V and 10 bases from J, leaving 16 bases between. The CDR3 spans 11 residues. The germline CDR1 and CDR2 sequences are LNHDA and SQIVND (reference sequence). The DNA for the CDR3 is TGTGCCACCGAGGTGGCAGCCACCTACACCTTC. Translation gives CATEVAATYTF.

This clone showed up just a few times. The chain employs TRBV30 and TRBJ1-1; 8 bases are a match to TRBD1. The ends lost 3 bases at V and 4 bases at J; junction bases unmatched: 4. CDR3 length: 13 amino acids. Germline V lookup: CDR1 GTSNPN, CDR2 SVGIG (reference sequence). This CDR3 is CAWRQGAGTEAFF. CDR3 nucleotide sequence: TGTGCCTGGAGGCAGGGGGCTGGCACTGAAGCTTTCTTT.

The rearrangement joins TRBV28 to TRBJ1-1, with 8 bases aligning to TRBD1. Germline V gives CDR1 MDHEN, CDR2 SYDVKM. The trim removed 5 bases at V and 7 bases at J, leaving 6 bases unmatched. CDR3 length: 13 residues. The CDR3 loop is CASSIGQGNEAFF. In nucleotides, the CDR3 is TGTGCCAGCAGTATCGGACAGGGTAATGAAGCTTTCTTT.

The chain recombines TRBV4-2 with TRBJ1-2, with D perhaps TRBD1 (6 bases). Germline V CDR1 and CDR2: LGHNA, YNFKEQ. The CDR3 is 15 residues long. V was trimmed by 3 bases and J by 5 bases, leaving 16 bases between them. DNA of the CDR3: TGTGCCAGCAGCCAGGGAAGAACAGGGATTTATGGCTACACCTTC. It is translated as CASSQGRTGIYGYTF.

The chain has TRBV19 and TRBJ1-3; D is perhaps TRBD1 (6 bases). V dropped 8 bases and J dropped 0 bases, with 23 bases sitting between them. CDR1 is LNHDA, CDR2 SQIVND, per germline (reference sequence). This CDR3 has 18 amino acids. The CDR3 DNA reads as TGTGCCAGTCAGTTGTTTTGGGACACGGAAAGCTCTGGAAACACCATATATTTT. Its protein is CASQLFWDTESSGNTIYF.

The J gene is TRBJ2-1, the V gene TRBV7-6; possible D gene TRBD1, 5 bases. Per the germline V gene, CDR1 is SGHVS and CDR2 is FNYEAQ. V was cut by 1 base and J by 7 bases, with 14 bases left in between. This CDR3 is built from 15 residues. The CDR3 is CASSLVMGPWNEQFF. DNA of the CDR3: TGTGCCAGCAGCTTAGTCATGGGGCCGTGGAATGAGCAGTTCTTC. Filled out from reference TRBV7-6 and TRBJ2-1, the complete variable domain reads GAGVSQSPRYKVTKRGQDVALRCDPISGHVSLYWYRQALGQGPEFLTYFNYEAQQDKSGLPNDRFSAERPEGSISTLTIQRTEQRDSAMYRCASSLVMGPWNEQFFGPGTRLTVL.

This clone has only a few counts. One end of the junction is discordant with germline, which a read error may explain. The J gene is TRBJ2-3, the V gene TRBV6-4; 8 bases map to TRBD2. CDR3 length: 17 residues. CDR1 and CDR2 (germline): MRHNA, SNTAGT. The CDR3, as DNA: TGTGCCAGCAGTTACTCAGAGACTAGCGCCTACACAGATACGCAGTATTTT. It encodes CASSYSETSAYTDTQYF.

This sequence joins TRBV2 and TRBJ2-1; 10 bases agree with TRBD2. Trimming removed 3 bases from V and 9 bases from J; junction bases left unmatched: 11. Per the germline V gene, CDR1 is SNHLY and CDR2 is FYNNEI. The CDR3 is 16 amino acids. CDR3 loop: CASSEASGSQYGEQFF. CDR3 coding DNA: TGTGCCAGCAGTGAGGCTAGCGGGAGTCAGTACGGTGAGCAGTTCTTC. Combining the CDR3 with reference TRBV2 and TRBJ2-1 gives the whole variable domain EPEVTQTPSHQVTQMGQEVILRCVPISNHLYFYWYRQILGQKVEFLVSFYNNEISEKSEIFDDQFSVERPDGSNFTLKIRSTKLEDSAMYFCASSEASGSQYGEQFFGPGTRLTVL.

The CDR3 DNA reads TGTGCCAGCAGTATCGACAGGGACGACTATGGCTACACCTTC. Its translation: CASSIDRDDYGYTF. The V and J genes are TRBV27 and TRBJ1-2; 7 nucleotides agree with TRBD1. The CDR3 covers 14 residues. Per germline, CDR1 MNHEY and CDR2 SMNVEV (reference sequence). Germline trimming cut 5 bases from V and 3 bases from J; bases unmatched to any gene: 6.

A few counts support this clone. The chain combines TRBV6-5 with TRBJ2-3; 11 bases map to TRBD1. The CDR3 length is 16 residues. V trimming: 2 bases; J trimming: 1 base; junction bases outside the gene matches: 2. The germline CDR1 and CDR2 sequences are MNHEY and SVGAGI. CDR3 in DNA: TGTGCCAGCAGTTACGGACAGGGGGCTGGCACAGATACGCAGTATTTT. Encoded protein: CASSYGQGAGTDTQYF.

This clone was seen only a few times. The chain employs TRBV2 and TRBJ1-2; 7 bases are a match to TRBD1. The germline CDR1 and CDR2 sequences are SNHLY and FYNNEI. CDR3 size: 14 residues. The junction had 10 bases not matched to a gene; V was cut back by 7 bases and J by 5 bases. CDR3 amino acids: CASMGKTGWYGYTF. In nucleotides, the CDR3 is TGTGCCAGCATGGGGAAGACAGGGTGGTATGGCTACACCTTC.

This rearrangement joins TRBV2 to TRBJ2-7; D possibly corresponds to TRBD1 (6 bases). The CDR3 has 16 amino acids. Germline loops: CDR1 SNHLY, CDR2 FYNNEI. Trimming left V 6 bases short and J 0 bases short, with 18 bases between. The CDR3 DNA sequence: TGTGCCAGCAGCCGAAGTACAGGGACCAGCTCCTACGAGCAGTACTTC. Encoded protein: CASSRSTGTSSYEQYF.

CDR3 sequence (DNA): TGTGCCAGTAGTATTACCGGGACAGGGGGGAATGAGCAGTTCTTC. Its translation: CASSITGTGGNEQFF. V and J are TRBV19 and TRBJ2-1, with 11 bases that match TRBD1. V was clipped by 3 bases and J by 7 bases; unmatched bases: 5. Germline-derived CDR1 and CDR2 are LNHDA and SQIVND (reference sequence). This CDR3 comprises 15 residues. Complete variable domain (other parts from reference TRBV19 and TRBJ2-1): DGGITQSPKYLFRKEGQNVTLSCEQNLNHDAMYWYRQDPGQGLRLIYYSQIVNDFQKGDIAEGYSVSREKKESFPLTVTSAQKNPTAFYLCASSITGTGGNEQFFGPGTRLTVL.

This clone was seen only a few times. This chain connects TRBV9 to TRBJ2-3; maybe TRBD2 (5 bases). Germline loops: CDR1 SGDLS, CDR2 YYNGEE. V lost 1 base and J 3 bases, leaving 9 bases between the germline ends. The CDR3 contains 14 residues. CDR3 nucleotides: TGTGCCAGCAGCGTATACGGGGTTACAGATACGCAGTATTTT. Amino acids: CASSVYGVTDTQYF.

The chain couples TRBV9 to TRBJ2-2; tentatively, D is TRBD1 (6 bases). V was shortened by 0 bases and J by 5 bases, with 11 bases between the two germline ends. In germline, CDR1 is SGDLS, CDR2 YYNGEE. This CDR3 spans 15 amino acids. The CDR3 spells CASSVEGTPTGELFF. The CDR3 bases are TGTGCCAGCAGCGTAGAGGGGACACCAACCGGGGAGCTGTTTTTT. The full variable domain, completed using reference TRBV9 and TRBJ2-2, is DSGVTQTPKHLITATGQRVTLRCSPRSGDLSVYWYQQSLDQGLQFLIQYYNGEERAKGNILERFSAQQFPDLHSELNLSSLELGDSALYFCASSVEGTPTGELFFGEGSRLTVL.